A selection of T cell receptor beta chains follows, all from one sample in a study of shared clonotypes between healthy human individuals. Here immunoSEQ multiplex PCR was the method, and the copy in TCRdb shows in-frame clones only, minus some. The sample has a few million clones, about 92% seen once; the top ten hold over 0.12%. The sample consisted of naive CD4+ T cells sorted from blood. These receptors were obtained from a young man in good health. Both conserved end residues are part of each CDR3. The D gene is left open where the match is weak. Clone size is not always given. Where it is, it says once, few, many or a class for expanded clones.

j_call clone_size d_call v_call cdr3_nt cdr3_aa
TRBJ2-5 - - TRBV7-7 TGTGCTAGCAGCTTATCCCCATCGGTGGGCGGGGAGACCCAGTACTTC CASSLSPSVGGETQYF
TRBJ2-2 - TRBD1 TRBV5-1 TGCGCCAGCAGCTTGTTTCGGGACAGGGGGCTTGGCGGGGAGCTGTTTTTT CASSLFRDRGLGGELFF
TRBJ2-3 - - TRBV5-1 TGCGCCAGCAGCTACAGGGTTATTGGCTACGGGGATACGCAGTATTTT CASSYRVIGYGDTQYF
TRBJ2-7 - TRBD2 TRBV18 TGTGCCAGCTCACCCCTCCCTGGGGGGGACGAGCAGTACTTC CASSPLPGGDEQYF
TRBJ2-2 - - TRBV19 TGTGCCAGTAGCAGTAACCCTACCGCCGGGGAGCTGTTTTTT CASSSNPTAGELFF
TRBJ2-2 - TRBD1 TRBV5-1 TGCGCCAGCAGCTCGGGACAGGGGGCCGACACCGGGGAGCTGTTTTTT CASSSGQGADTGELFF
TRBJ1-1 - - TRBV4-3 TGCGCCAGCAGCCGGGGCGGGGGGGGCACTGAAGCTTTCTTT CASSRGGGGTEAFF
TRBJ1-2 - - TRBV28 TGTGCCAGCAGTCTAGGGGTAGACTATGGCTACACCTTC CASSLGVDYGYTF
TRBJ2-6 - - TRBV27 TGTGCCAGCAGTCAAGCCTTGGACAGCTCTGGGGCCAACGTCCTGACTTTC CASSQALDSSGANVLTF
TRBJ2-7 - TRBD2 TRBV5-1 TGCGCCAGCAGGAAACTAGCGGGAGGTTACGAGCAGTACTTC CASRKLAGGYEQYF
TRBJ1-4 - TRBD1 TRBV5-1 TGCGCCAGCAGCCCACAGGGGCCGCGGGGGAATGAAAAACTGTTTTTT CASSPQGPRGNEKLFF
TRBJ2-1 - - TRBV19 TGTGCCAGTAGTATCATGGGTCAGGGAAGTGAGCAGTTCTTC CASSIMGQGSEQFF
TRBJ2-2 - - TRBV6-5 TGTGCCAGCAATCGAGGAATTTCGGTCACCGGGGAGCTGTTTTTT CASNRGISVTGELFF
TRBJ1-5 - - TRBV27 TGTGCCAGCGACTCCAGGGCCTCCCATCAGCCCCAGCATTTT CASDSRASHQPQHF
TRBJ2-1 - - TRBV9 TGTGCCAGCAGCCTCAACGGGTTGAATGAGCAGTTCTTC CASSLNGLNEQFF
TRBJ2-2 - - TRBV6-4 TGTGCCAGCAGTGTTGAGAACACCGGGGAGCTGTTTTTT CASSVENTGELFF
TRBJ2-1 - - TRBV5-8 TGTGCCAGCAGCCCCCGTTGGCAGGGGAATGGCAATGAGCAGTTCTTC CASSPRWQGNGNEQFF
TRBJ1-1 - - TRBV28 TGTGCCAGCAGTTTATGGGATGTGAGGAACACTGAAGCTTTCTTT CASSLWDVRNTEAFF
TRBJ1-1 - - TRBV6-6 TGTGCCAGCAGTTACTCGGCGGGGTTGACTGAAGCTTTCTTT CASSYSAGLTEAFF
TRBJ2-2 - - TRBV30 TGTGCCTGGAGTGTCCCCGGGGGACTGGGGCGGAATGTTTTT CAWSVPGGLGRNVF
TRBJ1-5 - - TRBV19 TGTGCCAGTACCCCTGATACAGGTTCGAGCAATCAGCCCCAGCATTTT CASTPDTGSSNQPQHF
TRBJ2-6 - - TRBV27 TGTGCCAGCAGCCTCCGGACAGCTGGGGCCAACGTCCTGACTTTC CASSLRTAGANVLTF
TRBJ2-7 - - TRBV12-2 TGTGCAAGTCGCTTAGAGAGACGGGACAGCAACTACGAGCAGTACTTC CASRLERRDSNYEQYF
TRBJ2-7 - TRBD2 TRBV5-4 TGTGCCAGCAGCTTCGGGGGGACTGTCCCCTACGAGCAGTACTTC CASSFGGTVPYEQYF
TRBJ2-7 - TRBD1 TRBV6-5 TGTGCCAGCACCGGGACAGGGGGTTTTGAGCAGTACTTC CASTGTGGFEQYF
TRBJ2-1 - - TRBV4-1 TGCGCCAGCAGCCAACGGGAGACGGTGAACAATGAGCAGTTCTTC CASSQRETVNNEQFF
TRBJ1-3 - - TRBV19 TGTGCCAGTAGTATCGGAGGGCTTGGAAACACCATATATTTT CASSIGGLGNTIYF
TRBJ2-1 - TRBD2 TRBV5-4 TGTGCCAGCAGCTTGGCCCAACTAGCGGGCATAACAAATGAGCAGTTCTTC CASSLAQLAGITNEQFF
TRBJ2-3 - TRBD2 TRBV5-1 TGCGCCAGCAGCGCCCCCGCGGGGGGAGGTGTGACAGATACGCAGTATTTT CASSAPAGGGVTDTQYF
TRBJ2-1 - TRBD1 TRBV7-9 TGTGCCAGCAGCTTAGAGTCCAGGGGGTTGGGGCAGTTCTTC CASSLESRGLGQFF
TRBJ2-3 - - TRBV7-3 TGTGCCAGCAGCCAAGCCCCAGGTAGTCCGCAGTATTTT CASSQAPGSPQYF
TRBJ2-7 - - TRBV28 TGTGCCAGCAGTACGACAGGAGACGAGCAGTACTTC CASSTTGDEQYF
TRBJ2-7 - - TRBV6-5 TGTGCCAGCAGTTACGGGGCAGGGTTCTACGAGCAGTACTTC CASSYGAGFYEQYF
TRBJ2-3 - TRBD2 TRBV7-7 TGTGCTAGCAGCTTCCAGCCGCCGGGACTAGCGGGGGATGTGGGGAGAGATACGCAGTATTTT CASSFQPPGLAGDVGRDTQYF
TRBJ2-1 - - TRBV27 TGTGCCAGCAGTCCGTTGGTGGGGGTAGTAATGCTCTACAATGAGCAGTTCTTC CASSPLVGVVMLYNEQFF
TRBJ1-4 - - TRBV5-8 TGTGCCAGCAGCAAACGTGACAGATCAACTAATGAAAAACTGTTTTTT CASSKRDRSTNEKLFF
TRBJ1-5 - - TRBV19 TGTGCCAGTAGTATAGGGGGCAGCTACAATCAGCCCCAGCATTTT CASSIGGSYNQPQHF
TRBJ2-1 - TRBD2 TRBV4-1 TGCGCCAGCAGCCAATCGACTAGCGGGGGCTACAATGAGCAGTTCTTC CASSQSTSGGYNEQFF
TRBJ1-1 - - TRBV27 TGTGCCAGCAGTCCGTTCTTTTGGGGGCTAGACACTGAAGCTTTCTTT CASSPFFWGLDTEAFF
TRBJ2-5 - TRBD2 TRBV14 TGTGCCAGCAGCCACAACCAGCGGGGGCGACGAGAGACCCAGTACTTC CASSHNQRGRRETQYF
TRBJ1-2 - - TRBV5-1 TGCGCCAGCAGCTTCGAGGGTTTACCCACTACCGGCTACACCTTC CASSFEGLPTTGYTF
TRBJ1-1 - TRBD1 TRBV10-3 TGTGCCATCAGTACAGGGGTGAACACTGAAGCTTTCTTT CAISTGVNTEAFF
TRBJ2-7 once - TRBV27 TGTGCCAGCAGTGTGGTAATTGGAGCCGAGCAGTACTTC CASSVVIGAEQYF
TRBJ1-2 - - TRBV19 TGTGCCAGTAGTAGCACGACAAGTGCCAACTATGGCTACACCTTC CASSSTTSANYGYTF
TRBJ1-2 - TRBD1 TRBV6-6 TGTGCCAGCAGTTACTCTGAACAGGGGGAGACCTTC CASSYSEQGETF
TRBJ1-6 - - TRBV12-5 TGTGCTAGTGCCCTAATTAATTCACCCCTCCACTTT CASALINSPLHF
TRBJ2-7 - TRBD2 TRBV7-9 TGTGCCAGCAGCTCCAGGGGACTAGCGGGAGTGGGCGAGCAGTACTTC CASSSRGLAGVGEQYF
TRBJ2-3 - TRBD2 TRBV9 TGTGCCAGCAGCTCCGGGAGGGGGGGAGATACGCAGTATTTT CASSSGRGGDTQYF
TRBJ1-3 - - TRBV29-1 TGCAGCGTTGAAGCCGGGGCTGGAAACACCATATATTTT CSVEAGAGNTIYF
TRBJ2-5 - TRBD2 TRBV5-4 TGTGCCAGCAGCCTCGGACTAGCGGGATTCCAAGAGACCCAGTACTTC CASSLGLAGFQETQYF
TRBJ1-4 - - TRBV10-1 TGCGCCAGCAGTGAGGGGGGCAGCGAAAAACTGTTTTTT CASSEGGSEKLFF
TRBJ2-7 - - TRBV10-3 TGTGCCATCACCCGGGGACACACCTACGAGCAGTACTTC CAITRGHTYEQYF
TRBJ1-1 - TRBD1 TRBV18 TGTGCCAGCTCTCCCACAGGGGGCAGGACTGAAGCTTTCTTT CASSPTGGRTEAFF
TRBJ2-7 - TRBD2 TRBV5-4 TGTGCCAGCAGCTTAGCGGGAGTGTCCTACGAGCAGTACTTC CASSLAGVSYEQYF
TRBJ1-5 - - TRBV4-3 TGCGCCAGCAGCCAAGATCTTTCCGGATATCAGCCCCAGCATTTT CASSQDLSGYQPQHF